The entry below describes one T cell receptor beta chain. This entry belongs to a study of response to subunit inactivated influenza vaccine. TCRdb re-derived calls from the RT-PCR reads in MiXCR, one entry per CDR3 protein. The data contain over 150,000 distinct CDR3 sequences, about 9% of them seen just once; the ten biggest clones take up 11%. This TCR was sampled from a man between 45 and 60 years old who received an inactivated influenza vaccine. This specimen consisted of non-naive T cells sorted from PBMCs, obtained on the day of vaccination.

The DNA for the CDR3 is TGCGCCAGCAGCTTGGCCCCAGAGCTGAACACTGAAGCTTTCTTT. Protein product: CASSLAPELNTEAFF. The chain combines TRBV5-1 with TRBJ1-1, with D hard to call. This CDR3 is built from 15 residues. CDR1 is SGHRS, CDR2 YFSETQ, per germline. Trimming removed 0 bases from V and 0 bases from J, with 9 bases in between.